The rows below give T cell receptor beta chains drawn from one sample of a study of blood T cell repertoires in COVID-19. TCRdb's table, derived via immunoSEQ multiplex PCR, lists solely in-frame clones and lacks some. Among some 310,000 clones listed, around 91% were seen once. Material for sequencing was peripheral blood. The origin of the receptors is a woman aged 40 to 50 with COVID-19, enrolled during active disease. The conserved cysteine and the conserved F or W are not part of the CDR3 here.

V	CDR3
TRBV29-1	SVGRDRGGEQY
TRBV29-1	SANRDSSYNEQF
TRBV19	ASSPRQGAYNEQF
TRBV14	ASSQDLTSSEWY
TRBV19	ASSSVPGLNTEAF
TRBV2	ATTREMRNEKLF
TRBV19	ASSDRTGLTYGYT
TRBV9	ASSATTEGTEAF
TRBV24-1	ATKRGDTQY
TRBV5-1	ASSPGGGGSTDTQY
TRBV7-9	ASSWSGFYNEQF
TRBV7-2	ASSPFTDTQY
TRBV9	ASSHQGLNTEAF
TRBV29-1	SALDRGEKLF
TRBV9	ASSVGQGASPLH
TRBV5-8	ASRRTGVNEKLF
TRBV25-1	ASSGRRGQDEKLF
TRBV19	ASCTGSTDTQY
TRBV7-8	ASSLGFGGRNNEQF
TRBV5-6	ASSEVGQGAETQY
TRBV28	ASTTAYEQY
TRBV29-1	SVGLAGGYTDTQY
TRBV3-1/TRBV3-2	ASSQERAVYGYT
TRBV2	ASSVSGGGEQY
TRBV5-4	ASSSFRGRGSNYGYT
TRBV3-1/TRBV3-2	ASSYRAGRAF
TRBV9	ASSVGASGSYNEQF
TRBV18	ASSPIEGATNEKLF
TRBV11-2	ASSLGGGIEQY
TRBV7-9	ASSLTGVDTIY
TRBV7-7	ASSLGQGRFAETQY
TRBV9	ASGRESSYNEQF
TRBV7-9	ASRQTGGNSPLH
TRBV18	ASSPPTGGGTEAF
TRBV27	ASSLEVGDRDYEQY
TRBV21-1	ASSNCPGGDSGSNTGELF
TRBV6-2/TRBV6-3	ASSYPQGRGSSYEQY
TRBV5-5	ASSLGPPRSGGASGELF
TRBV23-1	ASSPRAPLTTF
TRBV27	ASSLYRVSGGSYNEQF
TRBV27	ASSPLPVPSNQPQH
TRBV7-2	ASTRAGTQNYGYT
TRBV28	ASSLPTGSEQY
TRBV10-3	AIYSSGDGELF
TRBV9	ASSPGGTNSPLH
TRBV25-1	ASSEYKTGLGDNSPLH
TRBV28	ASLMGGNNEQF
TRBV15	ATSRDTYGYT
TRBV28	ASRELTGAGNTIY